This is a list of T cell receptor beta chains from one sample in a study of blood T cell repertoires in COVID-19. Assay used: immunoSEQ multiplex PCR; TCRdb lists only in-frame clones, some missing. This sample has around 40,000 clones; just over 85% occur once, and the top ten carry 7% to 9%. The specimen was peripheral blood. The receptors here all came from a man between 60 and 75 years old with active COVID-19. Both conserved end residues are part of each CDR3. D genes are given only for firm matches. Clone sizes are given selectively: once, few, many, or a class where the clone is expanded.

size	V	length	J	D	CDR3	DNA
.	TRBV6-6	22	TRBJ2-3	TRBD2	CASSYAPKSGTSGRAGADTQYF	TGTGCCAGCAGCTATGCACCTAAATCCGGGACTAGCGGGAGGGCCGGGGCAGATACGCAGTATTTT
.	TRBV27	14	TRBJ2-7	TRBD1	CASSHGTGVYEQYF	TGTGCCAGCAGTCATGGGACAGGGGTATACGAGCAGTACTTC
.	TRBV19	16	TRBJ2-2	TRBD2	CASSRVTGTSTGELFF	TGTGCCAGTAGCAGAGTAACCGGGACTAGTACCGGGGAGCTGTTTTTT
.	TRBV12-5	16	TRBJ2-1	.	CASGPQLTPSYNEQFF	TGTGCTAGTGGACCTCAACTAACACCGTCCTACAATGAGCAGTTCTTC
.	TRBV19	14	TRBJ2-1	.	CASSIQGGNNEQFF	TGTGCCAGTAGTATACAGGGTGGCAACAATGAGCAGTTCTTC
.	TRBV3-1/TRBV3-2	23	TRBJ1-1	.	CASSQSYVGTRDPRGVMNTEAFF	TGTGCCAGCAGCCAATCCTACGTGGGGACTAGGGACCCAAGGGGGGTCATGAACACTGAAGCTTTCTTT
once	TRBV6-1	12	TRBJ1-1	TRBD1	CASSDRGREAFF	TGTGCCAGCAGTGACAGGGGGCGTGAAGCTTTCTTT
.	TRBV5-5	12	TRBJ1-1	.	CASSLVGFGAFF	TGTGCCAGCAGCTTGGTGGGTTTCGGGGCTTTCTTT
.	TRBV7-2	15	TRBJ2-1	.	CASSAQGSSYNEQFF	TGTGCCAGCAGCGCCCAGGGAAGCTCCTACAATGAGCAGTTCTTC
.	TRBV7-2	14	TRBJ2-2	TRBD2	CASSWGLGAGELFF	TGTGCCAGCAGCTGGGGACTAGGGGCCGGGGAGCTGTTTTTT
.	TRBV30	13	TRBJ2-7	TRBD2	CAWSVGGVGEQYF	TGTGCCTGGAGTGTTGGGGGGGTTGGCGAGCAGTACTTC
once	TRBV6-5	16	TRBJ2-5	.	CASSSTPTRLETGEYF	TGTGCCAGCAGTTCCACACCGACTAGGCTGGAGACGGGGGAGTACTTC
.	TRBV6-6	14	TRBJ2-1	TRBD2	CASSYSGSLDEQFF	TGTGCCAGCAGTTATAGCGGGAGTCTTGATGAGCAGTTCTTC
.	TRBV11-1	15	TRBJ2-3	.	CASSLEGLLTDTQYF	TGTGCCAGCAGCCTTGAGGGACTCCTCACAGATACGCAGTATTTT
.	TRBV5-8	16	TRBJ2-7	.	CASSLGFWEASYEQYF	TGTGCCAGCAGCTTGGGTTTCTGGGAGGCCTCCTACGAGCAGTACTTC
.	TRBV30	16	TRBJ2-7	TRBD2	CAWSIGFAGELYEQYF	TGTGCCTGGAGCATCGGATTCGCGGGAGAACTCTACGAGCAGTACTTC
.	TRBV7-6	12	TRBJ1-1	TRBD1	CASSKTGTEAFF	TGTGCCAGCAGCAAGACAGGGACTGAAGCTTTCTTT
.	TRBV30	14	TRBJ1-1	.	CAWNVGGANTEAFF	TGTGCCTGGAATGTCGGGGGTGCGAACACTGAAGCTTTCTTT
.	TRBV19	16	TRBJ1-6	TRBD1	CASSDGHRGLWSPLHF	TGTGCCAGTAGTGACGGGCACAGGGGTTTATGGTCACCCCTCCACTTT
.	TRBV7-2	15	TRBJ1-2	TRBD1	CASSSFGQGVYGYTF	TGTGCCAGTTCGTCTTTCGGACAGGGGGTCTATGGCTACACCTTC
few	TRBV5-4	14	TRBJ2-2	.	CASTSRGLTGELFF	TGTGCCAGCACCTCTAGAGGTCTCACCGGGGAGCTGTTTTTT
.	TRBV29-1	16	TRBJ2-3	.	CSVEDRDRFSTDTQYF	TGCAGCGTTGAAGATCGAGACAGGTTTAGCACAGATACGCAGTATTTT
.	TRBV3-1/TRBV3-2	15	TRBJ2-1	TRBD2	CASSQDAGARNEQFF	TGTGCCAGCAGCCAAGACGCGGGAGCGAGAAATGAGCAGTTCTTC
.	TRBV6-1	14	TRBJ2-7	.	CASSERQVVYEQYF	TGTGCCAGCAGTGAAAGACAGGTTGTTTACGAGCAGTACTTC
few	TRBV13	14	TRBJ1-1	.	CASSLYRANTEAFF	TGTGCCAGCAGCTTGTACAGAGCGAACACTGAAGCTTTCTTT
few	TRBV6-6	15	TRBJ1-5	.	CASRAQAASNQPQHF	TGTGCCAGCAGAGCACAGGCGGCTAGCAATCAGCCCCAGCATTTT
.	TRBV10-3	12	TRBJ1-1	.	CAISESIAGAFF	TGTGCCATCAGTGAGTCTATAGCTGGTGCTTTCTTT
.	TRBV2	14	TRBJ1-1	.	CASSENQINTEAFF	TGTGCCAGCAGTGAGAACCAGATTAACACTGAAGCTTTCTTT